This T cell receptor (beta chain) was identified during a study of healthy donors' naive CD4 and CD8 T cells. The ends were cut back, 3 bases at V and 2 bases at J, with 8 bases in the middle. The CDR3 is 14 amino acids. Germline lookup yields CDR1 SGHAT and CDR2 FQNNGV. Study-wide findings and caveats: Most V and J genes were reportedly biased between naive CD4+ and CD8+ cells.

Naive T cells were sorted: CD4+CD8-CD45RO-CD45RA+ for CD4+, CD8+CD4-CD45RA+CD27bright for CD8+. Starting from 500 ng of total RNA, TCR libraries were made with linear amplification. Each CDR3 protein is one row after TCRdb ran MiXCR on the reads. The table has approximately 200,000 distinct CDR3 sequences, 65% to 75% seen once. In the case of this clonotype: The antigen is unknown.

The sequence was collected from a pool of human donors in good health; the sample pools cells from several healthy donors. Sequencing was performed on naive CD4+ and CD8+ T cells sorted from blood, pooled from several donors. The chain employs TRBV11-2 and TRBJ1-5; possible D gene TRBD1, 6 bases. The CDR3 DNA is TGTGCCAGCAGCTTTCCAGGGGGCAATCAGCCCCAGCATTTT. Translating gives CASSFPGGNQPQHF.